Below are 15 T cell receptor beta chains sequenced from a single sample in a study of shared clonotypes between healthy human individuals. Naive CD8 isolation took CD45RO-negative cells positively selected for CCR7 and excluded terminally differentiated effector memory CD45RA+ cells. Measured with immunoSEQ multiplex PCR; TCRdb has only the in-frame clones, and not every one. The sample has roughly 2 million clones; about 95% are singletons. Sequences were obtained from naive CD8+ T cells sorted from blood. All receptors come from a man between 18 and 29 years old in good health.

The chain carries TRBV30 and TRBJ2-2; tentative D call: TRBD2 (5 bases). The V and J ends lost 5 bases and 1 base respectively, with 5 bases between them. The CDR3 has 12 amino acids. The germline V gene encodes CDR1 GTSNPN and CDR2 SVGIG (reference sequence). CDR3 DNA sequence: TGTGCCTGGGGAGGGAACACCGGGGAGCTGTTTTTT. Protein sequence: CAWGGNTGELFF.

This chain joins TRBV4-1 and TRBJ2-4; 8 bases are shared with TRBD1. The trim removed 0 bases at V and 3 bases at J, leaving 1 base unmatched. The CDR3 is 15 residues long. Germline V gene data show CDR1 as MGHRA and CDR2 as YSYEKL. The CDR3 DNA is TGCGCCAGCAGCCAAGAAACAGGGGGCAAAAACATTCAGTACTTC. Residues: CASSQETGGKNIQYF.

With regard to this clone: The sample carries other DNA sequences with the same CDR3. The V call is TRBV19, the J call TRBJ1-1; D unresolved. CDR3 length: 13 amino acids. Germline CDR1 and CDR2: LNHDA and SQIVND (reference sequence). V dropped 2 bases and J dropped 1 base, with 5 bases sitting between them. The CDR3 nucleotides are TGTGCCAGTAGTATACCAGGGAACACTGAAGCTTTCTTT. Translating it yields CASSIPGNTEAFF.

V is TRBV5-4 and J is TRBJ2-7, with a tentative D call TRBD1 (6 bases). V dropped 3 bases and J dropped 7 bases, with 8 bases sitting between them. Germline CDR1 is SGHNT and CDR2 is YYREEE (reference sequence). This CDR3 spans 11 amino acids. CDR3 region: CASSWGLEQYF. In nucleotides, the CDR3 is TGTGCCAGCAGCTGGGGGCTAGAGCAGTACTTC.

The V call is TRBV5-5, the J call TRBJ1-4; D is uncertain. The V end was cut by 5 bases, the J end by 7 bases, with 15 bases between. Looked up from germline, CDR1 is SGHKS and CDR2 is YYEKEE (reference sequence). The CDR3 runs 14 residues. Here the CDR3 reads CASSSWQSAEKLFF. CDR3 in DNA: TGTGCCAGCAGTTCCTGGCAGAGCGCTGAAAAACTGTTTTTT.

This sequence joins TRBV4-2 and TRBJ2-4; D is perhaps TRBD1 (6 bases). Germline V gives CDR1 LGHNA, CDR2 YNFKEQ. Trimming took off 5 bases at V and 0 bases at J, with 14 bases between the two ends. This CDR3 is built from 16 residues. The CDR3 loop reads CASSSYRDLAKNIQYF. The CDR3, as DNA: TGTGCCAGCAGCTCATACAGGGACCTAGCCAAAAACATTCAGTACTTC.

The chain links TRBV29-1 to TRBJ2-1; 7 positions agree with TRBD2. The CDR3 has 13 amino acids. Germline V lookup: CDR1 SQVTM, CDR2 ANQGSEA. The CDR3 loop is CTFGLAENNEQFF. CDR3 in DNA: TGCACCTTCGGGCTAGCGGAAAACAATGAGCAGTTCTTC.

This clone came up once. This chain joins TRBV4-1 and TRBJ2-3; 10 bases map to TRBD1. Germline CDR1 and CDR2: MGHRA and YSYEKL. V trimming: 5 bases; J trimming: 6 bases; junction bases outside the gene matches: 14. This CDR3 comprises 17 residues. The CDR3: CASSSIRQGATEDTQYF. In DNA, the CDR3 is TGCGCCAGCAGCTCCATAAGACAGGGGGCAACGGAGGATACGCAGTATTTT.

The CDR3 sequence is CASSDRERDTEAFF. DNA for the CDR3: TGTGCCAGCAGTGACCGGGAGAGGGACACTGAAGCTTTCTTT. This chain links TRBV7-9 with TRBJ1-1; no firm D call. Germline values: CDR1 SEHNR, CDR2 FQNEAQ (reference sequence). CDR3 size: 14 residues. V shed 6 bases and J shed 3 bases, with 14 bases lying between them.

This clone was recorded only once. The same CDR3 also results from other DNA sequences found in this sample. The rearrangement joins TRBV7-9 to TRBJ2-7; no firm D call. Germline CDR1 SEHNR, CDR2 FQNEAQ (reference sequence). V was pared by 4 bases and J by 6 bases, with 7 bases between. The CDR3 runs 11 residues. CDR3 protein: CASSSSGEQYF. CDR3 sequence (DNA): TGTGCCAGCAGCTCCTCAGGCGAGCAGTACTTC.

The chain employs TRBV6-5 and TRBJ2-1, with a tentative D call TRBD2 (6 bases). Deletions cut 6 bases from V and 3 bases from J, with 12 bases between. Looked up from germline, CDR1 is MNHEY and CDR2 is SVGAGI. This CDR3 has 14 residues. The CDR3 reads CASSLGTHYNEQFF. In DNA form, the CDR3 reads TGTGCCAGCAGCCTCGGGACTCACTACAATGAGCAGTTCTTC.

Details on this clone: This sample includes further DNA sequences coding for the same CDR3. The CDR3 DNA follows: TGTGCCAGCAGTTACTCTGGACAGGGGGCCGGGGAGCTGTTTTTT. It is translated as CASSYSGQGAGELFF. V gene TRBV6-5 combines with J gene TRBJ2-2; 10 bases fit TRBD1. The V gene end was trimmed by 0 bases and the J gene end by 6 bases; junction bases not matched to a gene: 1. The germline V gene encodes CDR1 MNHEY and CDR2 SVGAGI. The CDR3 has 15 amino acids.

Remarks on this clone: Within the sample, other DNA sequences also encode this same CDR3. The V gene is TRBV27, the J gene TRBJ2-7; D not certain. Between the trimmed V and J ends, which lost 0 bases and 2 bases, there was a span of 8 bases. This CDR3 comprises 14 residues. Germline V gene sequence: CDR1 MNHEY, CDR2 SMNVEV (reference sequence). The CDR3 region has the DNA TGTGCCAGCAGTTTATCGGGCGGCCCCTACGAGCAGTACTTC. Amino acids: CASSLSGGPYEQYF.

V usage is TRBV5-1 and J usage is TRBJ2-3, with 14 bases aligning to TRBD2. The CDR3 loop spans 16 amino acids. J lost 4 bases, V lost 5 bases, and 6 bases had no gene match. From germline, CDR1 is SGHRS and CDR2 YFSETQ. The CDR3 DNA reads TGCGCCAGCAGACCGGGACTAGCGGGAGCCGCAGATACGCAGTATTTT. Translation: CASRPGLAGAADTQYF.

By sample share, this clone is medium-sized. V and J are TRBV15 and TRBJ2-7; D not resolved. The V gene lost 5 bases and the J gene lost 2 bases, with 10 bases spanning the gap. The germline V gene has CDR1 LNHNV and CDR2 YYDKDF (reference sequence). The length of the CDR3 is 13 residues. The CDR3 is CATSPRITYEQYF. CDR3 coding DNA: TGTGCCACCAGCCCAAGGATTACCTACGAGCAGTACTTC.